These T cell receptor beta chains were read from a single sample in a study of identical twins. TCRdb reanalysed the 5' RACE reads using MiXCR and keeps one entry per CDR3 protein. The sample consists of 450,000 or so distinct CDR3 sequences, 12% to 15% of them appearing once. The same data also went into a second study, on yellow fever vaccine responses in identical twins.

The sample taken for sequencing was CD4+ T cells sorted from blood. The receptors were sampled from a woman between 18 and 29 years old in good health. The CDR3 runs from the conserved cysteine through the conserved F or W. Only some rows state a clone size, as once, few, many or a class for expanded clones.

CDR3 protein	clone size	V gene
CASSLAGVLAVANEQFF	.	TRBV7-9
CASSSVGRVNEQYF	.	TRBV6-5
CASSYYNRESEQFF	.	TRBV5-5
CSVEFGQYSEAFF	few	TRBV29-1
CATSTTYTGELFF	few	TRBV15
CASGRTGLGETQYF	few	TRBV5-1
CASSSYTQGKQFF	few	TRBV11-2
CSASPGTGGETQYF	.	TRBV20-1
CASSLLSSGFNSPLHF	.	TRBV5-1
CASSRQGSRTGELFF	many	TRBV6-1
CSVEPGLADTQYF	few	TRBV29-1
CSAQRGSFDQFF	few	TRBV20-1
CASSQRSPTGELFF	few	TRBV3-1
CASSQDTGVGSPYEQYF	.	TRBV4-3
CASSLGSVGREQYF	few	TRBV28
CASSKTSAGGPGETQYF	few	TRBV5-1
CASSSGLQGDEQYF	many	TRBV7-2
CATSISYEQYF	.	TRBV27
CASSRTQMNAEAFF	few	TRBV7-2
CASRLLSDEQYF	few	TRBV2
CASRSLFRASYEQYF	few	TRBV12-3/TRBV12-4
CASSFELLNSPLHF	many	TRBV5-1